This T cell receptor (beta chain) derives from a study of T cells in women clearing cervical HPV infection. Repertoires were generated with immunoSEQ multiplex PCR, while TCRdb's copy carries only in-frame clones and drops some. Its table records about 44,000 clones. Comments on this clone: Its specificity is unknown. The read comes to an end 3 residues before the CDR3 does, leaving the germline J gene to fill in the end.

Overall study results and limits: Combining TCR richness with V gene abundances gave approximately 0.8 AUC. TRBV6-7 abundance was lower in cases than controls (0.11% versus 0.16%).

The length of the CDR3 is 15 residues. The J segment lost 0 bases and the V segment lost 5 bases, leaving 6 bases of the junction unmatched. In germline, CDR1 is LNHDA, CDR2 SQIVND (reference sequence). The sequence derives from a woman between 18 and 69 years old with a cervical HPV16 infection that either progressed to CIN3+ or cleared (not recorded which). The V gene is TRBV19, the J gene TRBJ1-1; 7 nucleotides agree with TRBD1. Material: blood buffy coat. Here the CDR3 reads CASSAGTAMNTEAFF. The part of the CDR3 DNA that was read is TGTGCCAGTAGTGCCGGGACAGCCATGAACACTGAA.